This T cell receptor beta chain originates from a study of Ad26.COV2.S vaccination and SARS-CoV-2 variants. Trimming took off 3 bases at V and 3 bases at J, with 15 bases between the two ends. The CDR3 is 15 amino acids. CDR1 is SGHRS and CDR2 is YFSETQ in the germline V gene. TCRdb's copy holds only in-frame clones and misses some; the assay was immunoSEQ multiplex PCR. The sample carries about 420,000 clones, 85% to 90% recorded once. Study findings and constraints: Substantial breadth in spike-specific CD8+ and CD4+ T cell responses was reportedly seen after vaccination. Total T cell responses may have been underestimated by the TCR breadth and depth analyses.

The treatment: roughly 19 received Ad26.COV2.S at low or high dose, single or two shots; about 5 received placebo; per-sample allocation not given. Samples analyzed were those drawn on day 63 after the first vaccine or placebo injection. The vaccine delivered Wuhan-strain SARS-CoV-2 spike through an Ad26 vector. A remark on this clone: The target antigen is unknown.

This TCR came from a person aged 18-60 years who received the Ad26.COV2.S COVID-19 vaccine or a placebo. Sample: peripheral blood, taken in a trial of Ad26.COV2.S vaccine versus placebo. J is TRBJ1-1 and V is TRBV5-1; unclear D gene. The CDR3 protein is CASSSMRGSDTEAFF. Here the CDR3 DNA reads TGCGCCAGCAGCTCCATGCGGGGATCGGACACTGAAGCTTTCTTT.